Below are 15 T cell receptor beta chains sequenced from a single sample in a study of OX40 agonist ivuxolimab in advanced cancers. The repertoire was sequenced with immunoSEQ multiplex PCR; TCRdb's copy has only in-frame clones and lacks some. The table has approximately 56,000 clones, roughly four fifths seen once. The source was CD4+ or CD8+ T cells sorted from blood, collected in a trial of the OX40 agonist ivuxolimab. The receptors were sampled from an adult with an advanced solid tumor such as melanoma, head and neck, liver or kidney cancer.

The rearrangement joins TRBV15 to TRBJ2-3; D unclear. The V end lost 1 base, the J end lost 4 bases, and 12 bases lay between the germline ends. CDR3 length: 15 amino acids. Germline V CDR1 and CDR2: LNHNV, YYDKDF (reference sequence). CDR3 region: CATSRGTGGADTQYF. The CDR3 nucleotides are TGTGCCACCAGCAGAGGGACGGGCGGCGCAGATACGCAGTATTTT.

The DNA of the CDR3 is TGTGCCAGTAGTATCACTTCGGCCGACACAGATACGCAGTATTTT. Residues: CASSITSADTDTQYF. The gene calls are TRBV19 and TRBJ2-3; D gene ambiguous. The CDR3 is made up of 15 amino acids. Trimming removed 3 bases at V and 2 bases at J, with 12 bases between. Per the germline V gene, CDR1 is LNHDA and CDR2 is SQIVND (reference sequence).

The V and J genes are TRBV11-2 and TRBJ2-1, with D possibly TRBD2 on 5 matching bases. The CDR3 length is 14 residues. Trimming took 2 bases from V and 6 from J, leaving 11 bases between them. Germline V gives CDR1 SGHAT, CDR2 FQNNGV. The chain's CDR3 is CASSLRRVSNEQFF. In nucleotides, the CDR3 is TGTGCCAGCAGCTTAAGGCGGGTCAGCAATGAGCAGTTCTTC. The full variable domain, rest sourced from reference TRBV11-2 and TRBJ2-1, is EAGVAQSPRYKIIEKRQSVAFWCNPISGHATLYWYQQILGQGPKLLIQFQNNGVVDDSQLPKDRFSAERLKGVDSTLKIQPAKLEDSAVYLCASSLRRVSNEQFFGPGTRLTVL.

The rearrangement links TRBV5-1 to TRBJ2-1; 11 nucleotides match TRBD2. With V trimmed by 1 base and J by 5 bases, 2 bases remained unmatched. The CDR3 totals 15 residues. Per the germline V gene, CDR1 is SGHRS and CDR2 is YFSETQ. The CDR3 region has the DNA TGCGCCAGCAGCTTGTTACTAGCGGGGGACAATGAGCAGTTCTTC. This encodes CASSLLLAGDNEQFF.

This clone showed up just a few times. This sequence joins TRBV7-8 and TRBJ1-6; D not certain. The ends were cut back, 1 base at V and 7 bases at J, with 8 bases in the middle. The CDR3 has 14 amino acids. The germline V gene has CDR1 SGHVS and CDR2 FQNEAQ. The CDR3 DNA reads TGTGCCAGCAGCTTAGTCGTCGGGAATTCACCCCTCCACTTT. Translated: CASSLVVGNSPLHF.

This sequence joins TRBV19 and TRBJ1-5; no definite D call. Trimming took off 0 bases at V and 1 base at J, with 4 bases between the two ends. The CDR3 is 14 amino acids. Per germline, CDR1 LNHDA and CDR2 SQIVND (reference sequence). The CDR3 protein is CASSIDHSNQPQHF. CDR3 nucleotides: TGTGCCAGTAGTATAGATCACAGCAATCAGCCCCAGCATTTT.

The V and J genes are TRBV11-2 and TRBJ1-1; 9 bases map to TRBD1. V gave up 3 bases and J gave up 5 bases; unmatched junction bases: 1. The CDR3 length is 13 residues. In germline, CDR1 is SGHAT, CDR2 FQNNGV. CDR3 bases: TGTGCCAGCAGCTTCGGACAGGGGACTGAAGCTTTCTTT. Residues: CASSFGQGTEAFF.

The CDR3 nucleotides are TGTGCCAGCAGCCAGGCCAGCATATACAATGAGCAGTTCTTC. It yields the protein CASSQASIYNEQFF. The chain combines TRBV14 with TRBJ2-1, with D uncertain. Germline V gives CDR1 SGHDN, CDR2 FVKESK. CDR3 length: 14 residues. The V gene lost 3 bases and the J gene lost 4 bases, with 10 bases spanning the gap.

J is TRBJ2-7 and V is TRBV5-1; no definite D call. CDR3 length: 14 residues. Germline loops: CDR1 SGHRS, CDR2 YFSETQ. Trimming pared 0 bases from V and 0 bases from J, leaving 7 bases between. The CDR3 region is CASSLVVDSYEQYF. The CDR3 nucleotides are TGCGCCAGCAGCTTGGTGGTGGACTCCTACGAGCAGTACTTC.

The chain couples TRBV11-3 to TRBJ2-3; no reliable D call. The CDR3 is 16 residues long. With 5 bases removed from V and 1 base from J, the gap between germline ends came to 16 bases. The germline V gene has CDR1 SGHNT and CDR2 YENEEA. This chain's CDR3 is CASSARSPLGTDTQYF. DNA of the CDR3: TGTGCCAGCAGCGCTCGGAGCCCTCTCGGCACAGATACGCAGTATTTT.

This rearrangement joins TRBV5-4 to TRBJ2-5; 12 bases line up with TRBD2. Germline-derived CDR1 and CDR2 are SGHNT and YYREEE (reference sequence). Germline trimming cut 1 base from V and 4 bases from J; bases unmatched to any gene: 2. CDR3 size: 15 residues. CDR3 coding DNA: TGTGCCAGCAGCTTGCCTAGCGGGGGGGGAGAGACCCAGTACTTC. Protein product: CASSLPSGGGETQYF.

The sample holds a few counts of this clone. This chain links TRBV7-8 with TRBJ1-6, with D uncertain. The germline gives CDR1 SGHVS, CDR2 FQNEAQ. Trimming took 5 bases from V and 5 from J, leaving 16 bases between them. The CDR3 runs to 16 residues. CDR3 sequence: CASSPRVVSDNSPLHF. CDR3 DNA sequence: TGTGCCAGCAGCCCCCGGGTTGTTTCGGATAATTCACCCCTCCACTTT.

In this sample, this clone turned up a few times. This chain joins TRBV19 and TRBJ2-5, with 11 bases fitting TRBD2. V lost 5 bases and J lost 4; bases outside the gene matches: 3. Germline CDR1 LNHDA, CDR2 SQIVND (reference sequence). CDR3 length equals 14 residues. The CDR3 is CASSLLAGVETQYF. The CDR3 DNA reads as TGTGCCAGTAGTCTACTAGCGGGGGTAGAGACCCAGTACTTC.

CDR3 region: CASSRVLGDYEQYF. The CDR3 nucleotides are TGTGCCAGCAGCCGCGTACTAGGAGATTACGAGCAGTACTTC. V is TRBV5-4 and J is TRBJ2-7, with D tentatively TRBD2 (5 bases). V was trimmed by 4 bases and J by 4 bases, leaving 15 bases between them. Germline V lookup: CDR1 SGHNT, CDR2 YYREEE (reference sequence). This CDR3 has 14 amino acids.

CDR3 nucleotide sequence: TGTGCCAGTAGTATCCCACAGGGGTTGGCCAACGTCCTGACTTTC. Protein sequence: CASSIPQGLANVLTF. The chain has TRBV19 and TRBJ2-6; TRBD1 matches at 7 bases. After removal of 3 bases from V and 6 bases from J, the junction contained 5 bases not matched to a gene. Germline V lookup: CDR1 LNHDA, CDR2 SQIVND (reference sequence). The CDR3 has 15 residues. The full variable domain, completed using reference TRBV19 and TRBJ2-6, is DGGITQSPKYLFRKEGQNVTLSCEQNLNHDAMYWYRQDPGQGLRLIYYSQIVNDFQKGDIAEGYSVSREKKESFPLTVTSAQKNPTAFYLCASSIPQGLANVLTFGAGSRLTVL.